This T cell receptor (beta chain) was recovered during a study of blood T cell repertoires in COVID-19. The assay was immunoSEQ multiplex PCR, and TCRdb's table has in-frame clones only and misses some. The sample records roughly 250,000 clones, about nine tenths being singletons. This TCR came from a woman aged 25 to 39 with acute COVID-19. Sequencing used PBMCs or T cells enriched from blood (not recorded which).

The CDR3 protein is CASSPSAGDRAPYEQYF. The CDR3 nucleotides are TGTGCCAGCAGTCCCTCTGCCGGGGACAGGGCCCCCTACGAGCAGTACTTC. The chain joins TRBV27 to TRBJ2-7; 9 bases line up with TRBD1. This CDR3 contains 17 residues. CDR1 is MNHEY, CDR2 SMNVEV, per germline (reference sequence). The ends lost 5 bases at V and 2 bases at J; junction bases unmatched: 13.